The 31 T cell receptor beta chains given below trace back to one sample, sequenced in a study of early T cells in non-severe SARS-CoV-2 infection. TCRdb redid the calling of the 5' RACE reads with MiXCR, one entry per CDR3 protein. The table shows some 40,000 distinct CDR3 sequences, with 12% occurring only once. The sequencing input was whole blood. These receptors all come from an adult who was a healthcare worker with PCR-confirmed SARS-CoV-2 infection or an uninfected control (not recorded which).

This clonotype was observed a few times. This chain connects TRBV28 to TRBJ2-2; D unclear. Trimming pared 6 bases from V and 6 bases from J, leaving 11 bases between. The CDR3 consists of 13 residues. Germline V gene data show CDR1 as MDHEN and CDR2 as SYDVKM. Here the CDR3 reads CASRGPGAGELFF. DNA for the CDR3: TGTGCCAGCAGGGGCCCAGGCGCCGGGGAGCTGTTTTTT.

This clonotype was observed many times. The V and J genes are TRBV20-1 and TRBJ2-1; D is perhaps TRBD2 (6 bases). Trimming left V 6 bases short and J 10 bases short, with 19 bases between. This CDR3 comprises 13 residues. Germline CDR1 reads DFQATT; CDR2 reads SNEGSKA (reference sequence). This chain's CDR3 is CSARGASAEEQFF. CDR3 in DNA: TGCAGTGCCCGAGGGGCTAGCGCCGAGGAGCAGTTCTTC.

This rearrangement joins TRBV20-1 to TRBJ1-5; TRBD1 is a possible D gene (5 bases). The V and J ends lost 3 bases and 7 bases respectively, with 19 bases between them. Germline values: CDR1 DFQATT, CDR2 SNEGSKA (reference sequence). CDR3 size: 15 residues. CDR3 nucleotides: TGCAGTGCTAGTCCTGGCGATGAGGGGCACCAGCCCCAGCATTTT. Amino acids: CSASPGDEGHQPQHF.

This clonotype has ten or more counts. The chain combines TRBV5-1 with TRBJ1-2; D unresolved. The V and J ends lost 0 bases and 6 bases respectively, with 15 bases between them. The CDR3 runs to 15 residues. CDR1 SGHRS and CDR2 YFSETQ come from the germline V gene. The CDR3 DNA reads as TGCGCCAGCAGCTTGGGTGGCGCGGGTCAGGATGGCTACACCTTC. As protein: CASSLGGAGQDGYTF.

In its sample, this clonotype ranks as medium-sized. The chain recombines TRBV7-9 with TRBJ2-5, with 11 bases fitting TRBD2. J lost 3 bases, V lost 4 bases, and 7 bases had no gene match. CDR1 and CDR2 (germline): SEHNR, FQNEAQ (reference sequence). The CDR3 contains 16 residues. The CDR3 DNA follows: TGTGCCAGCAGCTATCCTAGCGGGAGGATCAAAGAGACCCAGTACTTC. It yields the protein CASSYPSGRIKETQYF.

This clonotype was found many times. The chain links TRBV19 to TRBJ2-3; TRBD1 matches at 10 bases. Trimming cost V 5 bases and J 3 bases; bases outside gene matches: 2. The germline V gene encodes CDR1 LNHDA and CDR2 SQIVND (reference sequence). The CDR3 contains 14 residues. The CDR3 protein is CASSDRGQTDTQYF. CDR3 sequence (DNA): TGTGCCAGTAGTGACAGGGGGCAGACAGATACGCAGTATTTT.

This clonotype was seen many times. The J gene is TRBJ2-3, the V gene TRBV5-1, with a weak D call TRBD2 (5 bases). From germline, CDR1 is SGHRS and CDR2 YFSETQ. CDR3 length equals 15 residues. V lost 2 bases, J lost 1 base, and 11 bases lay in between. CDR3 DNA sequence: TGCGCCAGCAGCTTCGCGGGTACCCGCACAGATACGCAGTATTTT. Its protein is CASSFAGTRTDTQYF. Combining the CDR3 with reference TRBV5-1 and TRBJ2-3 gives the whole variable domain KAGVTQTPRYLIKTRGQQVTLSCSPISGHRSVSWYQQTPGQGLQFLFEYFSETQRNKGNFPGRFSGRQFSNSRSEMNVSTLELGDSALYLCASSFAGTRTDTQYFGPGTRLTVL.

This clonotype occurred a few times. V is TRBV10-3 and J is TRBJ2-5; 7 nucleotides line up with TRBD2. This CDR3 is 13 amino acids long. The germline V gene has CDR1 ENHRY and CDR2 SYGVKD. V shed 2 bases, J shed 12 bases, and the junction held 9 bases outside the gene matches. The CDR3 protein is CAISEGGLSTEYF. Here the CDR3 DNA reads TGTGCCATCAGTGAGGGGGGACTATCAACAGAGTACTTC.

This clonotype was observed a handful of times. CDR3 bases: TGTGCCAGCAGCTTAGCACGCCAGACCTACGAGCAGTACTTC. The encoded protein is CASSLARQTYEQYF. The rearrangement joins TRBV7-2 to TRBJ2-7; D is unresolved. This CDR3 spans 14 amino acids. V gave up 0 bases and J gave up 2 bases, with 8 bases separating them. The V gene's germline CDR1 is SGHTA and CDR2 FQGNSA.

A remark on this clonotype: The junction departs from the called germline gene at one end, perhaps through a read error. This chain uses TRBV5-1 with TRBJ1-2; D is uncertain. Germline lookup yields CDR1 SGHRS and CDR2 YFSETQ. This CDR3 contains 15 residues. Written as DNA, the CDR3 is TGCGCCAGCAGCTTGGCGAGCGGGCTTAACTATGGCTGCACCTTC. Translated, it gives CASSLASGLNYGCTF.

This clonotype appeared many times. The J gene is TRBJ2-1, the V gene TRBV4-1; 8 positions match TRBD2. Per germline, CDR1 MGHRA and CDR2 YSYEKL. The length of the CDR3 is 15 residues. V gave up 1 base and J gave up 9 bases; unmatched junction bases: 8. CDR3 loop: CASSQVSGDYGEQFF. CDR3 sequence (DNA): TGCGCCAGCAGCCAAGTTAGCGGGGACTACGGTGAGCAGTTCTTC.

This clonotype was counted many times. The chain carries TRBV21-1 and TRBJ2-1; the table's TRBD2 call for D was not verified on the DNA. TRBV21-1 is a pseudogene. This CDR3 has 13 residues. CDR3 DNA: TGTGCCAGCAGACTAGCGGGGTACAATGAGCAGTTCTTC. Encoded protein: CASRLAGYNEQFF.

The CDR3 coding sequence is TGTGCCAGCAGCTTCAGTCGTTTATCGACGTACGAGCAGTACTTC. Translated: CASSFSRLSTYEQYF. This rearrangement joins TRBV7-8 to TRBJ2-7; D remains ambiguous. The germline V and J ends were trimmed by 3 bases and 4 bases, with 16 bases remaining between them. The CDR3 contains 15 residues. CDR1 and CDR2 (germline): SGHVS, FQNEAQ.

This clonotype appeared a few times. CDR3 bases: TGCAGTGCACCGGGACCGCTCCAAGAGACCCAGTACTTC. Translated, it gives CSAPGPLQETQYF. This chain links TRBV20-1 with TRBJ2-5; either TRBD1 or TRBD2 may fit D (5 bases each). The CDR3 is 13 amino acids. The V end was cut by 6 bases, the J end by 1 base, with 12 bases between. Germline CDR1 and CDR2: DFQATT and SNEGSKA (reference sequence).

The chain joins TRBV7-3 to TRBJ2-1; no definite D call. Germline V CDR1 and CDR2: SGHTA, FQGTGA. Between the trimmed V and J ends, which lost 2 bases and 4 bases, there was a span of 6 bases. The CDR3 consists of 13 residues. This chain's CDR3 is CASSLGNYNEQFF. The CDR3 coding sequence is TGTGCCAGCAGCTTAGGGAATTACAATGAGCAGTTCTTC.

The V and J genes are TRBV29-1 and TRBJ2-2; 10 bases match TRBD2. Germline V CDR1 and CDR2: SQVTM, ANQGSEA. Trimming at V came to 5 bases and at J to 2 bases, leaving 20 bases not matched to a gene. The CDR3 extends over 20 amino acids. Written as DNA, the CDR3 is TGCAGCGTTCAACGTTCTTCGCTAGCGGGGGTTCGGGGAAACACCGGGGAGCTGTTTTTT. Encoded protein: CSVQRSSLAGVRGNTGELFF.

In this sample, this clonotype turned up many times. The chain links TRBV12-3 or TRBV12-4 to TRBJ1-2; D is perhaps TRBD1 (6 bases). The CDR3 runs to 15 residues. V was cut by 2 bases and J by 4 bases, with 14 bases left in between. As DNA, the CDR3 is TGTGCCAGCAGTTTATATAGCAGGGGAAGCTATGGCTACACCTTC. It codes for CASSLYSRGSYGYTF.

This rearrangement joins TRBV18 to TRBJ2-7; possibly TRBD1 for D (6 bases). CDR1 and CDR2 from the germline V gene are KGHSH and LQKENI. Trimming took 3 bases from V and 1 from J, leaving 13 bases between them. The CDR3 length is 15 residues. This CDR3 is CASSPGALTSYEQYF. Written as DNA, the CDR3 is TGTGCCAGCTCACCGGGGGCCCTCACTTCCTACGAGCAGTACTTC.

V usage is TRBV7-2 and J usage is TRBJ2-5; D tentatively reads TRBD1 or TRBD2 (6 bases each). Germline V gene data show CDR1 as SGHTA and CDR2 as FQGNSA. The CDR3 sequence is 11 residues long. V lost 4 bases and J lost 9, with 9 bases in between. The CDR3 coding sequence is TGTGCCAGCAGCTCACGGGGGCCCCAGTACTTC. Translated, it gives CASSSRGPQYF.

The chain recombines TRBV29-1 with TRBJ1-1; D gene ambiguous. Germline CDR1 and CDR2: SQVTM and ANQGSEA. Deletions cut 5 bases from V and 1 base from J, with 14 bases between. The CDR3 loop spans 14 amino acids. DNA for the CDR3: TGCAGCGTTAGTAGTGGAGCGGCGAACACTGAAGCTTTCTTT. Protein sequence: CSVSSGAANTEAFF.

The V call is TRBV6-1, the J call TRBJ1-3, with D possibly TRBD1 on 5 matching bases. CDR1 is MNHNS, CDR2 SASEGT, per germline. The V gene lost 5 bases and the J gene lost 2 bases, with 16 bases spanning the gap. The CDR3 consists of 16 residues. Here the CDR3 reads CASSYSSTATGNTIYF. CDR3 DNA sequence: TGTGCCAGCAGTTATAGTTCGACAGCGACTGGAAACACCATATATTTT.

This clonotype was counted ten times or more. The junction departs from germline at one end; a sequencing error may be responsible. V gene TRBV29-1 combines with J gene TRBJ2-3; 12 bases are shared with TRBD2. This CDR3 region has 11 residues. Germline V gene lookup returns CDR1 SQVTM and CDR2 ANQGSEA. The CDR3 DNA is TGCAGCGCCCCGGGACTAGCGGGCATACTTTTT. Amino acids: CSAPGLAGILF.

This chain links TRBV20-1 with TRBJ2-7; 7 positions agree with TRBD2. The V gene end was trimmed by 6 bases and the J gene end by 2 bases; junction bases not matched to a gene: 7. Germline-derived CDR1 and CDR2 are DFQATT and SNEGSKA (reference sequence). The CDR3 sequence is 13 residues long. This chain's CDR3 is CSAQLAGAYEQYF. CDR3 DNA sequence: TGCAGTGCCCAGCTGGCGGGAGCCTACGAGCAGTACTTC.

This chain uses TRBV6-2 or TRBV6-3 with TRBJ2-7, with D unresolved. The ends were cut back, 8 bases at V and 2 bases at J, with 13 bases in the middle. Germline V gives CDR1 MNHEY, CDR2 SVGEGT. The CDR3 has 13 residues. The DNA for the CDR3 is TGTGCCAGCGATATGAGTGGTACCTACGAGCAGTACTTC. Its translation is CASDMSGTYEQYF.

This clonotype was observed once. The chain is built from TRBV29-1 and TRBJ1-1; D is undetermined. CDR3 size: 10 residues. Deletions cut 8 bases from V and 3 bases from J, with 7 bases between. Germline CDR1 reads SQVTM; CDR2 reads ANQGSEA. Here the CDR3 reads CSSEDTEAFF. DNA of the CDR3: TGCAGCTCCGAGGACACTGAAGCTTTCTTT.

There are a few counts of this clonotype. The genes are TRBV6-5 and TRBJ1-1; D is unresolved. The germline V and J ends were trimmed by 7 bases and 3 bases, with 12 bases remaining between them. The CDR3 length is 13 residues. Per the germline V gene, CDR1 is MNHEY and CDR2 is SVGAGI. As DNA, the CDR3 is TGTGCCAGCACCCCGGGGTTCGACACTGAAGCTTTCTTT. It translates to CASTPGFDTEAFF.

This clonotype was recorded many times. This chain connects TRBV29-1 to TRBJ1-1; tentatively, D is TRBD1 (6 bases). V was cut by 6 bases and J by 4 bases, with 15 bases left in between. CDR1 and CDR2 from the germline V gene are SQVTM and ANQGSEA. The CDR3 sequence is 13 residues long. The CDR3 coding sequence is TGCAGCGTCTATCAAGGGGGGCCCACTGAAGCTTTCTTT. It specifies CSVYQGGPTEAFF.

This clonotype turned up a few times. The chain is built from TRBV18 and TRBJ2-2; D gene ambiguous. This CDR3 contains 16 residues. CDR1 and CDR2 (germline): KGHSH, LQKENI. Trimming cost V 0 bases and J 1 base, with 9 bases left between them. Written as DNA, the CDR3 is TGTGCCAGCTCACCACCGGGCGGTCGGAACACCGGGGAGCTGTTTTTT. Translated, it gives CASSPPGGRNTGELFF.

This clonotype has more than one count but fewer than ten. This chain uses TRBV5-1 with TRBJ1-2; perhaps TRBD1 as D (6 bases). Germline values: CDR1 SGHRS, CDR2 YFSETQ. Trimming shortened V by 0 bases and J by 2 bases, and 8 bases separated the two germline ends. This CDR3 contains 14 residues. Here the CDR3 DNA reads TGCGCCAGCAGCTTGGCCGGGACAAACTATGGCTACACCTTC. Translated: CASSLAGTNYGYTF. Complete variable domain (other parts from reference TRBV5-1 and TRBJ1-2): KAGVTQTPRYLIKTRGQQVTLSCSPISGHRSVSWYQQTPGQGLQFLFEYFSETQRNKGNFPGRFSGRQFSNSRSEMNVSTLELGDSALYLCASSLAGTNYGYTFGSGTRLTVV.

This clonotype was counted at least ten times. The CDR3 region has the DNA TGTGCCAGGTCTACAGGACCCGAGCAGTACTTC. It translates to CARSTGPEQYF. V usage is TRBV2 and J usage is TRBJ2-7, with TRBD1 as a possible D gene (5 bases). CDR1 and CDR2 (germline): SNHLY, FYNNEI. The CDR3 totals 11 residues. Trimming took 9 bases from V and 6 from J, leaving 12 bases between them.

This clonotype was observed many times. The rearrangement joins TRBV7-2 to TRBJ2-3; 9 bases agree with TRBD2. The ends lost 5 bases at V and 4 bases at J; junction bases unmatched: 7. This CDR3 is built from 15 residues. Germline CDR1 and CDR2: SGHTA and FQGNSA. CDR3 sequence (DNA): TGTGCCAGCAGCCCAAGCGGGGGGCGTGCAGATACGCAGTATTTT. This sequence encodes CASSPSGGRADTQYF.